Included here is one T cell receptor beta chain sequence, with context. No cognate antigen has been identified for it. Base qualities are not at hand, and no much larger clone is one base apart. Libraries were made using emulsion pairing. Unpaired genes were suppressed in a second nested PCR with blocking oligos, after which Illumina adaptors and barcodes were added in a third nested PCR. Each emulsion RT-PCR master mix contained roughly 4,500-250,000 T cells, with C-region, Stepout and V-region primers. The emulsions were generated using the Micellula Emulsion and Purification Kit, and the RT-PCR was run with Qiagen OneStep RT-PCR reagents. Pooled libraries were sequenced on an Illumina MiSeq with paired-end 2 x 250 reads. The authors' pipeline ran thus. In Galaxy, read pairs were joined and then clipped at the engineered overlap into separate alpha and beta files, and any unclipped reads were discarded. Alpha-beta pairs were assigned using CompleteTCR, a MiTCR-based pipeline in which chains sharing read cluster identifiers are linked by an R script. TCR sequences that were observed only once, representing about 1-3.4%, were removed as potential sequencing errors. The public reads were run again by TCRdb, first through fastp at Q25 and then through MiXCR, and only productive beta chains were kept. Identical CDR3 proteins give one entry, which carries the most common genes and DNA. The V and J calls and clone size are TCRdb's, not the authors'. In this sample the table shows tens of thousands of distinct CDR3 sequences, under 60% of which occur a single time. The ten biggest clones cover 60% of the sample.

Paired alpha-beta TCRs of CD8+ T cells were analyzed using an expanded emulsion RT-PCR method with primers for all TCR V genes. Before emulsion RT-PCR, CD8+ T cells were isolated using a CD8 positive selection kit and then incubated overnight in 8 to 10 IU/mL IL-2. This entry belongs to a study of T cell repertoires in breast cancer (TCRdb year 2016). At the level of the whole study: Tumors, lymph nodes and peripheral blood lymphocytes from breast cancer patients were profiled in the study, along with peripheral blood from healthy control donors. ER+/PR+ status was present in the majority of the roughly 20 patient tumors that were analyzed for shared TCRs. Controls included nine healthy donors of an age range similar to the patients. On average, sequencing produced roughly 480,000 sequences per sample and around 10 reads per input cell. Because breast cancer has a low mutational burden and rarely has common mutations, the study reasoned that TCRs shared between breast cancer patients would target shared antigens. After being minced and digested with Liberase and DNase, tumors and tumor-involved lymph nodes were passed through 70-um and 40-um filters. Tumor-free lymph nodes were processed with no enzymatic digestion, and blood samples were separated using Ficoll. Findings and caveats that apply to the study as a whole: Fewer than 20 TCR pairs were shared across seven or more patient tumors and rarely found in control blood, suggesting possible tumor specificity. TRBV7 predominated among the shared TCRs, which could possibly reflect tumor recognition or a mispriming bias from eight TRBV7 primers. Emulsion RT-PCR was considered qualitative rather than quantitative, because transcript abundance and primer differences skewed the recovery of clones. Sentinel lymph nodes involved by tumor shared about fourfold more TCRs with matched tumor repertoires than tumor-free nodes did (approximately 8% versus 2%). Shared TCRs were encoded by various nucleotide sequences, which suggests selection and expansion based on antigen. Discarding singleton TCRs and sampling only part of each tumor may have missed genuine antitumor clones.

Including the terminal cysteine and phenylalanine, the CDR3 comprises 15 residues. Solely the CDR3 DNA is kept, with 45 bases framed from the first base. The trim is 5 bases for V and 0 bases for J, with a gap of 11 bases between the germline ends. The germline V gene encodes CDR1 SNHLY and CDR2 FYNNEI. The chain links TRBV2 with TRBJ1-3; no D gene can be assigned with confidence. The sample was CD8+ T cells. The receptor comes from a pool of human donors with breast cancer or a healthy control (not recorded which). The DNA sequence reads TGTGCCAGCAGTCTTGACCGGAGCTCTGGAAACACCATATATTTT. Its amino acids are CASSLDRSSGNTIYF. Reference TRBV2 and TRBJ1-3 genes cover what lies past the CDR3, so the full variable domain is EPEVTQTPSHQVTQMGQEVILRCVPISNHLYFYWYRQILGQKVEFLVSFYNNEISEKSEIFDDQFSVERPDGSNFTLKIRSTKLEDSAMYFCASSLDRSSGNTIYFGEGSWLTVV.